Listed below are T cell receptor beta chains from one sample, sequenced in a study of T cells in Graves' hyperthyroidism and ophthalmopathy. TCRdb called the multiplex PCR reads again in MiXCR, with one record for every CDR3 protein. The profile covers about 250,000 distinct CDR3 sequences, with about 20% appearing a single time and about 60% taken by the ten largest. Specimen: blood. These TCRs come from a man aged 25-45 years with Graves' ophthalmopathy. Both conserved end residues are part of each CDR3. D genes are given only for firm matches. Clone size is not always given. Where it is, it says once, few, many or a class for expanded clones.

abundance: NA
j_gene: TRBJ2-1
len: 16
v_gene: TRBV6-6
d_gene: NA
CDR3nt: TGTGCCAGCAGTTACTCGTCTCGGGGCTCCTGCAATGAGCAGTTCTTC
CDR3aa: CASSYSSRGSCNEQFF

abundance: few
j_gene: TRBJ1-4
len: 17
v_gene: TRBV4-2
d_gene: NA
CDR3nt: TGTGCCAGCAGCCAACAACCTTACACGTCAACTAATGAAAAACTGTTTTTT
CDR3aa: CASSQQPYTSTNEKLFF

abundance: NA
j_gene: TRBJ2-1
len: 13
v_gene: TRBV11-1
d_gene: NA
CDR3nt: TGTGCCAGCAGCTTGTTGGGTTACAATGAGCAGTTCTTC
CDR3aa: CASSLLGYNEQFF

abundance: NA
j_gene: TRBJ1-2
len: 13
v_gene: TRBV20-1
d_gene: NA
CDR3nt: TGCAGTGCCCCCCTTGGGGGAAACTATGGCTACACCTTC
CDR3aa: CSAPLGGNYGYTF

abundance: NA
j_gene: TRBJ2-7
len: 15
v_gene: TRBV6-2/TRBV6-3
d_gene: NA
CDR3nt: TGTGCCAGCAGCCCTTATAGCGGATCTGCCTACGAGCAGTACTTC
CDR3aa: CASSPYSGSAYEQYF

abundance: NA
j_gene: TRBJ2-1
len: 19
v_gene: TRBV28
d_gene: TRBD2
CDR3nt: TGTGCCAGCAGTAGAGCCGGGACTAGCGGGATTGACTCCTACAATGAGCAGTTCTTC
CDR3aa: CASSRAGTSGIDSYNEQFF

abundance: few
j_gene: TRBJ2-1
len: 12
v_gene: TRBV12-3/TRBV12-4
d_gene: NA
CDR3nt: TGTGCCAGCAGTCCGTCGCGGGGCGAGCAGTTCTTC
CDR3aa: CASSPSRGEQFF

abundance: few
j_gene: TRBJ1-1
len: 14
v_gene: TRBV9
d_gene: NA
CDR3nt: TGTGCCAGCAGCGTAGACGAGGGTAACACTGAAGCTTTCTTT
CDR3aa: CASSVDEGNTEAFF

abundance: NA
j_gene: TRBJ2-5
len: 14
v_gene: TRBV28
d_gene: TRBD2
CDR3nt: TGTGCCAGCAGTTTAGACGGGAGGAGAGAGACCCAGTACTTC
CDR3aa: CASSLDGRRETQYF

abundance: few
j_gene: TRBJ2-1
len: 17
v_gene: TRBV19
d_gene: TRBD2
CDR3nt: TGTGCCAGTAGTACCGCCGGGACTAGCGGGAGGGCCGATGAGCAGTTCTTC
CDR3aa: CASSTAGTSGRADEQFF

abundance: NA
j_gene: TRBJ2-1
len: 16
v_gene: TRBV6-1
d_gene: NA
CDR3nt: TGTGCCAGCAGTCCTCCGGGACAAAGCTCCTACAATGAGCAGTTCTTC
CDR3aa: CASSPPGQSSYNEQFF

abundance: NA
j_gene: TRBJ1-4
len: 17
v_gene: TRBV11-2
d_gene: TRBD1
CDR3nt: TGTGCCAGCAGCCCAGACAGGGCACCTGCAACTAATGAAAAACTGTTTTTT
CDR3aa: CASSPDRAPATNEKLFF

abundance: NA
j_gene: TRBJ2-7
len: 14
v_gene: TRBV6-1
d_gene: NA
CDR3nt: TGTGCCAGCAAAGTTTTTAGCAGAAGATACGAGCAGTACTTC
CDR3aa: CASKVFSRRYEQYF

abundance: NA
j_gene: TRBJ2-5
len: 14
v_gene: TRBV2
d_gene: NA
CDR3nt: TGTGCCAGCAGCGGGGAGATTGGGGAAGAGACCCAGTACTTC
CDR3aa: CASSGEIGEETQYF

abundance: NA
j_gene: TRBJ1-6
len: 15
v_gene: TRBV28
d_gene: NA
CDR3nt: TGTGCCAGCAGTTCCCAAGGCAGGGTTAATTCACCCCTCCACTTT
CDR3aa: CASSSQGRVNSPLHF

abundance: many
j_gene: TRBJ2-1
len: 13
v_gene: TRBV2
d_gene: NA
CDR3nt: TGTGCCAGCAGTTCGGAGCGGGACAATGAGCAGTTCTTC
CDR3aa: CASSSERDNEQFF

abundance: NA
j_gene: TRBJ2-3
len: 10
v_gene: TRBV30
d_gene: NA
CDR3nt: TGTGCCTCGAAAGAAGATACGCAGTATTTT
CDR3aa: CASKEDTQYF

abundance: many
j_gene: TRBJ1-1
len: 12
v_gene: TRBV5-1
d_gene: TRBD1
CDR3nt: TGCGCCAGCAGCTTTGGGACAGCTCAAGCTTTCTTT
CDR3aa: CASSFGTAQAFF

abundance: many
j_gene: TRBJ2-7
len: 15
v_gene: TRBV12-3/TRBV12-4
d_gene: NA
CDR3nt: TGTGCCAGCAGTTCCAGACGGACGAGCTCCTACGAGCAGTACTTC
CDR3aa: CASSSRRTSSYEQYF

abundance: few
j_gene: TRBJ2-7
len: 17
v_gene: TRBV29-1
d_gene: NA
CDR3nt: TGCAGCGTTATGGGATATACCGCAGACCTTCTTGCCTACGAGCAGTACTTC
CDR3aa: CSVMGYTADLLAYEQYF

abundance: many
j_gene: TRBJ1-2
len: 13
v_gene: TRBV7-9
d_gene: NA
CDR3nt: TGTGCCAGCAGCCACGAGGGACTCGCTGGCTACACCTTC
CDR3aa: CASSHEGLAGYTF

abundance: few
j_gene: TRBJ2-4
len: 15
v_gene: TRBV18
d_gene: TRBD2
CDR3nt: TGTGCCAGCTCGGGACTAGCGGGAGAACAGAACATTCAGTACTTC
CDR3aa: CASSGLAGEQNIQYF

abundance: NA
j_gene: TRBJ2-5
len: 13
v_gene: TRBV12-3/TRBV12-4
d_gene: TRBD1
CDR3nt: TGTGCCAGCAGTCGGTCAGGGGGCGAGACCCAGTACTTC
CDR3aa: CASSRSGGETQYF

abundance: NA
j_gene: TRBJ1-5
len: 15
v_gene: TRBV29-1
d_gene: TRBD1
CDR3nt: TGCGGCGTCCTTCTAACACAGGGGGGAAATCAGCCCCAGCATTTT
CDR3aa: CGVLLTQGGNQPQHF

abundance: few
j_gene: TRBJ1-1
len: 16
v_gene: TRBV14
d_gene: NA
CDR3nt: TGTGCCAGCAGCCCCACCTATCGGGGTAAGAACACTGAAGCTTTCTTT
CDR3aa: CASSPTYRGKNTEAFF